This T cell receptor beta chain emerged from a study of radiation and T cells in renal cell carcinoma. Study information: Nephrectomy followed 15 Gy stereotactic body radiation by 4 weeks.

Sample time point: baseline pretreatment blood. Treatment here: 15 Gy SBRT to primary tumor, nephrectomy 4 weeks later. After SBRT, blood was collected at 2 and 4 weeks, plus baseline. Sequencing was performed with immunoSEQ multiplex PCR; in TCRdb, only in-frame clones are kept and a portion is missing. The table shows 150,000 or so clones, with around four fifths occurring only once. This CDR3 contains 14 residues. Trimming left V 7 bases short and J 3 bases short, with 16 bases between. Germline lookup yields CDR1 SGHTA and CDR2 FQGNSA. V usage is TRBV7-2 and J usage is TRBJ2-7; the D gene is possibly TRBD2 (5 bases). This material consisted of blood, taken from a patient whose treatment included radiotherapy and nephrectomy. The clonotype was recovered from a woman between 45 and 60 years old with renal cell carcinoma. Here the CDR3 DNA reads TGTGCCAGCACCCGAGGCGACGGGGACTACGAGCAGTACTTC. Residues: CASTRGDGDYEQYF. Full variable domain (rest looked up from reference TRBV7-2 and TRBJ2-7): GAGVSQSPSNKVTEKGKDVELRCDPISGHTALYWYRQSLGQGLEFLIYFQGNSAPDKSGLPSDRFSAERTGGSVSTLTIQRTQQEDSAVYLCASTRGDGDYEQYFGPGTRLTVT.